This T cell receptor beta chain was recorded in a study of OX40 agonist ivuxolimab in advanced cancers. The study's findings and limits: Some patients who did not respond also had low normalized T-cell clonal expansion.

Germline CDR1 LGHNT, CDR2 FRNRAP. Germline trimming cut 6 bases from V and 11 bases from J; bases unmatched to any gene: 14. This CDR3 is built from 14 residues. Regarding this clone: Its target is not known.

Assay used: immunoSEQ multiplex PCR; TCRdb lists only in-frame clones, some missing. The repertoire holds tens of thousands of clones, with roughly 82% as singletons. The source was CD4+ or CD8+ T cells sorted from blood, collected in a trial of the OX40 agonist ivuxolimab. This rearrangement joins TRBV12-5 to TRBJ2-5; 8 bases are a match to TRBD1. The TCR originated in an adult with an advanced solid tumor such as melanoma, head and neck, liver or kidney cancer. CDR3 sequence: CASGRGQGVEEQYF. In DNA, the CDR3 is TGTGCTAGTGGCCGCGGACAGGGAGTAGAAGAGCAGTACTTC. Full variable domain (remainder filled in from reference TRBV12-5 and TRBJ2-5): DARVTQTPRHKVTEMGQEVTMRCQPILGHNTVFWYRQTMMQGLELLAYFRNRAPLDDSGMPKDRFSAEMPDATLATLKIQPSEPRDSAVYFCASGRGQGVEEQYFGPGTRLLVL.